Listed here is a single TCR beta chain. This entry comes from a study of blood T cell repertoires in COVID-19. In the study overall: The United States, Italy and Spain supplied acute and convalescent COVID-19 samples. Nucleic acid was either cDNA or gDNA, and it came from T cells, B-cell-depleted T cells, or PBMCs.

As processed by the authors: Reference gene primer amplification in the assay estimated nucleated cell counts. TCRdb's copy holds only in-frame clones and misses some; the assay was immunoSEQ multiplex PCR. From that table come the V and J calls and clone size; the DNA was used to work out D and trimming. This sample has about 74,000 clones, with around 69% found just once. The sequence came from a man between 65 and 85 years old with active or convalescent COVID-19. Sample: peripheral blood.

This CDR3 is CASSLEHRGRTEAFF. CDR3 in DNA: TGTGCCAGCAGCTTGGAGCACAGGGGGCGCACTGAAGCTTTCTTT. V gene TRBV7-2 combines with J gene TRBJ1-1, with 9 nucleotides matching TRBD1. The trim removed 3 bases at V and 4 bases at J, leaving 6 bases unmatched. Germline CDR1 and CDR2: SGHTA and FQGNSA. The CDR3 has 15 amino acids.